These T cell receptor beta chains were read from a single sample in a study of OX40 agonist ivuxolimab in advanced cancers. Data came from immunoSEQ multiplex PCR; TCRdb stores just in-frame clones and leaves some out. The table lists under 55,000 clones, around 93% of them singletons. The material was CD4+ or CD8+ T cells sorted from blood, obtained in a trial of the OX40 agonist ivuxolimab. The receptors come from an adult with an advanced solid tumor such as melanoma, head and neck, liver or kidney cancer. Both conserved end residues are part of each CDR3. Fields, in order: V gene, J gene, clone size, CDR3 protein. The size field is filled for only some rows; it gives once, few, many or a size class.

>TRBV9|TRBJ2-1|NA
CASSEGLAVRDEQFF
>TRBV27|TRBJ2-7|NA
CASSSQDRFSYEQYF
>TRBV6-5|TRBJ2-1|once
CASSSTSGASYNEQFF
>TRBV5-6|TRBJ2-7|once
CASSLRGADEQYF
>TRBV7-8|TRBJ2-7|NA
CASSLVLAGASYEQYF
>TRBV28|TRBJ2-7|NA
CASSSTGTSGKTAYEQYF
>TRBV28|TRBJ1-2|NA
CASTPTGGKGYTF
>TRBV28|TRBJ2-2|NA
CASNFGTGELFF
>TRBV28|TRBJ2-7|NA
CAMTSPTGWNSYEQYF
>TRBV5-4|TRBJ2-4|NA
CASSLRRETKNIQYF